This passage covers 12 T cell receptor beta chains from one sample sequenced in a study of blood T cell repertoires in COVID-19. TCRdb's copy holds only in-frame clones and misses some; the assay was immunoSEQ multiplex PCR. The sample holds about 81,000 clones, roughly four fifths seen once. Sequencing was carried out using peripheral blood. The receptors were sampled from a human donor in a cohort sampled during active COVID-19.

V gene TRBV5-4 combines with J gene TRBJ1-2; 12 bases align to TRBD1. V gave up 3 bases and J gave up 4 bases; unmatched junction bases: 4. The CDR3 covers 15 residues. Germline V gene sequence: CDR1 SGHNT, CDR2 YYREEE (reference sequence). CDR3 in amino acids: CASSWGTGGAYGYTF. The CDR3 region has the DNA TGTGCCAGCAGCTGGGGGACAGGGGGCGCCTATGGCTACACCTTC.

At least ten counts were recorded for this clone. J is TRBJ2-3 and V is TRBV19, with a tentative D call TRBD1 (6 bases). With 4 bases removed from V and 13 bases from J, the gap between germline ends came to 18 bases. The CDR3 extends over 13 amino acids. In germline, CDR1 is LNHDA, CDR2 SQIVND (reference sequence). The CDR3 loop reads CASSTPPGHPEYF. As DNA, the CDR3 is TGTGCCAGTAGTACTCCGCCGGGACATCCAGAGTATTTT.

V gene TRBV5-1 combines with J gene TRBJ2-1; unclear D gene. CDR1 and CDR2 (germline): SGHRS, YFSETQ. The CDR3 loop spans 13 amino acids. V was clipped by 0 bases and J by 5 bases, with 6 bases between them. The CDR3 is CASSLGPDNEQFF. The CDR3 DNA reads TGCGCCAGCAGCTTGGGTCCCGACAATGAGCAGTTCTTC.

The chain employs TRBV27 and TRBJ1-5; D perhaps matches TRBD1 (6 bases). CDR1 is MNHEY, CDR2 SMNVEV, per germline (reference sequence). V shed 3 bases and J shed 7 bases, with 16 bases lying between them. This CDR3 spans 15 amino acids. The DNA of the CDR3 is TGTGCCAGCAGTTTCACGGGCAGGGGTCACCAGCCCCAGCATTTT. Its translation is CASSFTGRGHQPQHF.

The gene calls are TRBV10-1 and TRBJ2-1; 8 nucleotides line up with TRBD2. V shed 4 bases, J shed 3 bases, and the junction held 8 bases outside the gene matches. The germline CDR1 and CDR2 sequences are WNHNN and SYGVQD (reference sequence). The CDR3 is made up of 16 amino acids. The CDR3 sequence: CASSGAGLGGYNEQFF. For the CDR3, the DNA is TGCGCCAGCAGTGGGGCGGGACTAGGAGGCTACAATGAGCAGTTCTTC.

The chain has TRBV29-1 and TRBJ2-3, with TRBD1 matching over 8 bases. From germline, CDR1 is SQVTM and CDR2 ANQGSEA. There are 13 residues in the CDR3. Trimming removed 8 bases from V and 1 base from J; junction bases left unmatched: 5. Here the CDR3 reads CSFTGQGTDTQYF. The CDR3 DNA sequence: TGCAGCTTTACGGGACAGGGCACAGATACGCAGTATTTT.

The V and J genes are TRBV7-8 and TRBJ1-2, with D uncertain. Trimming stripped 0 bases from V and 8 bases from J, with 16 bases between. Germline loops: CDR1 SGHVS, CDR2 FQNEAQ. CDR3 length: 15 amino acids. The CDR3 region has the DNA TGTGCCAGCAGCTTAGCAGCGACCGGTACGAACGGCTACACCTTC. As protein: CASSLAATGTNGYTF.

This rearrangement joins TRBV10-3 to TRBJ1-2, with TRBD1 as a possible D gene (6 bases). Trimming took 4 bases from V and 4 from J, leaving 19 bases between them. The CDR3 covers 16 residues. Per germline, CDR1 ENHRY and CDR2 SYGVKD. CDR3 sequence (DNA): TGTGCCATCAGTGGGGCCGGACAGTCCCCCGGCTATGGCTACACCTTC. Its translation is CAISGAGQSPGYGYTF.

V is TRBV27 and J is TRBJ2-3; D is perhaps TRBD1 (5 bases). Looked up from germline, CDR1 is MNHEY and CDR2 is SMNVEV (reference sequence). This CDR3 is built from 14 residues. Deletions cut 6 bases from V and 2 bases from J, with 12 bases between. This chain's CDR3 is CASRMTVSTDTQYF. Here the CDR3 DNA reads TGTGCCAGCAGAATGACAGTTTCCACAGATACGCAGTATTTT.

This rearrangement joins TRBV21-1 to TRBJ1-2; the table assigns TRBD1, which was not confirmed against the DNA. TRBV21-1 is reported as a pseudogene. CDR3 size: 15 residues. Here the CDR3 DNA reads TGTGCCAGCGAAAACTGGCGCAGACAGAACTATGGCTACACCTTC. Its translation: CASENWRRQNYGYTF.

The gene calls are TRBV4-3 and TRBJ1-5; no clear D gene. Trimming cost V 1 base and J 4 bases, with 20 bases left between them. Germline V gene lookup returns CDR1 LGHNA and CDR2 YSLEER. The CDR3 spans 18 residues. The CDR3 region is CASSQALSRENQNQPQHF. The CDR3 bases are TGCGCCAGCAGCCAAGCACTTAGTAGGGAGAATCAAAATCAGCCCCAGCATTTT.

Only a few counts were recorded for this clone. The chain has TRBV7-2 and TRBJ1-1; 10 bases fit TRBD1. Germline-derived CDR1 and CDR2 are SGHTA and FQGNSA. The CDR3 contains 17 residues. The V segment lost 1 base and the J segment 4 bases; nucleotides outside the gene matches: 9. Written as DNA, the CDR3 is TGTGCCAGCAGCTTAGGGGGACAGGGGCGGAGGGGCACTGAAGCTTTCTTT. Encoded protein: CASSLGGQGRRGTEAFF.